A single sample is the source of the 11 T cell receptor beta chains below, sequenced in a study of blood T cell repertoires in COVID-19. Profiling relied on immunoSEQ multiplex PCR, and the TCRdb table lists in-frame clones only, not all of them. The data contain about 250,000 clones, approximately 86% of them singletons. The sequenced material came from peripheral blood. The source is a woman between 55 and 75 years old who had recovered from COVID-19.

The CDR3 is CASSTEINSPLHF. Here the CDR3 DNA reads TGTGCCAGCAGTACAGAGATAAATTCACCCCTCCACTTT. The chain links TRBV2 to TRBJ1-6; D gene unclear. The CDR3 totals 13 residues. Trimming removed 5 bases from V and 7 bases from J, with 9 bases in between. Germline V gene data show CDR1 as SNHLY and CDR2 as FYNNEI.

The rearrangement joins TRBV29-1 to TRBJ2-2, with 7 bases lining up with TRBD2. Per the germline V gene, CDR1 is SQVTM and CDR2 is ANQGSEA. This CDR3 region has 14 residues. V was clipped by 8 bases and J by 1 base; unmatched bases: 7. CDR3 sequence reads: CSIRREGNTGELFF. CDR3 DNA sequence: TGCAGCATACGCAGGGAGGGGAACACCGGGGAGCTGTTTTTT.

The chain joins TRBV28 to TRBJ1-1; maybe TRBD1 (6 bases). V gave up 5 bases and J gave up 1 base, with 11 bases separating them. CDR3 length equals 14 residues. Germline lookup yields CDR1 MDHEN and CDR2 SYDVKM. The CDR3 region is CASSTRDKNTEAFF. The CDR3 DNA sequence: TGTGCCAGCAGTACCCGGGACAAGAACACTGAAGCTTTCTTT.

The rearrangement uses TRBV28 and TRBJ1-1, with D possibly being TRBD1 (6 bases). The germline V gene encodes CDR1 MDHEN and CDR2 SYDVKM. Trimming removed 7 bases at V and 3 bases at J, with 27 bases between. There are 18 residues in the CDR3. DNA of the CDR3: TGTGCCAGCATAAAGAGTTTCGGGGGGCTAAAGGGACACACTGAAGCTTTCTTT. Its translation: CASIKSFGGLKGHTEAFF. Supplemented by reference TRBV28 and TRBJ1-1, the full variable domain reads DVKVTQSSRYLVKRTGEKVFLECVQDMDHENMFWYRQDPGLGLRLIYFSYDVKMKEKGDIPEGYSVSREKKERFSLILESASTNQTSMYLCASIKSFGGLKGHTEAFFGQGTRLTVV.

The chain uses TRBV30 and TRBJ2-5, with TRBD1 matching 11 bases. This CDR3 has 17 residues. Germline V gene sequence: CDR1 GTSNPN, CDR2 SVGIG (reference sequence). V was clipped by 0 bases and J by 6 bases; unmatched bases: 12. The DNA for the CDR3 is TGTGCCTGGAGTGTACCGACAGCGGGACAGGGGGAGAAGACCCAGTACTTC. This translates into CAWSVPTAGQGEKTQYF.

The gene calls are TRBV29-1 and TRBJ2-3, with 12 bases that match TRBD1. Germline V gene data show CDR1 as SQVTM and CDR2 as ANQGSEA. Germline trimming cut 8 bases from V and 9 bases from J; bases unmatched to any gene: 12. The length of the CDR3 is 14 residues. For the CDR3, the DNA is TGCAGCTTCGAAGGGACAGGGGGCAGTGGAACGCAGTATTTT. Protein: CSFEGTGGSGTQYF.

V usage is TRBV27 and J usage is TRBJ1-5, with 10 bases matching TRBD1. This CDR3 has 14 amino acids. Germline assignment: CDR1 MNHEY and CDR2 SMNVEV (reference sequence). V lost 6 bases and J lost 7; bases outside the gene matches: 6. CDR3 sequence reads: CASRRQGANQPQHF. CDR3 nucleotides: TGTGCCAGCAGGAGACAGGGGGCAAACCAGCCCCAGCATTTT.

This clone has just a few counts. This chain connects TRBV19 to TRBJ1-2; D possibly corresponds to TRBD1 (6 bases). The CDR3 extends over 14 amino acids. V was trimmed by 3 bases and J by 8 bases, leaving 16 bases between them. Germline V gives CDR1 LNHDA, CDR2 SQIVND (reference sequence). The CDR3 DNA follows: TGTGCCAGTAGTATTCGACAGGTTGCGGGCGGCTACACCTTC. Protein sequence: CASSIRQVAGGYTF.

The V gene is TRBV5-1, the J gene TRBJ1-2; D call uncertain. This CDR3 has 12 residues. Trimming took off 2 bases at V and 5 bases at J, with 7 bases between the two ends. CDR1 is SGHRS, CDR2 YFSETQ, per germline. Here the CDR3 DNA reads TGCGCCAGCAGCTTTGATACTTATGGCTACACCTTC. It codes for CASSFDTYGYTF.

The chain has TRBV27 and TRBJ1-1; 7 bases match TRBD1. The germline V gene encodes CDR1 MNHEY and CDR2 SMNVEV (reference sequence). The CDR3 contains 13 residues. V was clipped by 8 bases and J by 7 bases; unmatched bases: 10. The CDR3, as DNA: TGTGCCAGCGCCCCATCCGGGACAGATGAAGCTTTCTTT. This encodes CASAPSGTDEAFF.

This clone has just a few counts. The limits of the CDR3 on the DNA are not certain, so only TCRdb's listed CDR3 is given. The J gene is TRBJ1-5, the V gene TRBV12-1; the D call in the table, TRBD1, was not verified against the DNA. TRBV12-1 is flagged as a pseudogene. The CDR3 is 16 amino acids in total, end residues counted. The CDR3 protein is CASSFAQGINHQPQHF.